What follows are 30 T cell receptor beta chains derived from one specimen sequenced in a study of blood T cell repertoires in COVID-19. Assay used: immunoSEQ multiplex PCR; TCRdb lists only in-frame clones, some missing. The sample has 30,000 to 50,000 clones, 80% seen once; the top ten hold 38%. The material sequenced was peripheral blood. The receptors shown here come from an older man with active or convalescent COVID-19.

This clone has a handful of counts. The DNA for the CDR3 is TGTGCCAGCAGTGCCAGCCCTTCGGAGGGCTACACCTTC. As protein: CASSASPSEGYTF. This chain joins TRBV2 and TRBJ1-2; D unclear. Trimming stripped 4 bases from V and 8 bases from J, with 14 bases between. This CDR3 has 13 residues. The germline CDR1 and CDR2 sequences are SNHLY and FYNNEI.

The genes are TRBV7-2 and TRBJ2-7, with TRBD2 matching over 9 bases. V shed 5 bases and J 3 bases; nucleotides not matched to a gene: 5. The CDR3 totals 14 residues. The germline V gene encodes CDR1 SGHTA and CDR2 FQGNSA. The CDR3 coding sequence is TGTGCCAGCAGCCCCATAGCGGGAGTCTACGAGCAGTACTTC. This sequence encodes CASSPIAGVYEQYF.

J is TRBJ1-4 and V is TRBV19; no clear D gene. There are 12 residues in the CDR3. The germline V gene has CDR1 LNHDA and CDR2 SQIVND (reference sequence). V gave up 5 bases and J gave up 5 bases, with 6 bases separating them. CDR3 protein: CASSGRNEKLFF. CDR3 coding DNA: TGTGCCAGTAGTGGCAGGAATGAAAAACTGTTTTTT. The entire variable domain, with the rest obtained from reference TRBV19 and TRBJ1-4, is as follows: DGGITQSPKYLFRKEGQNVTLSCEQNLNHDAMYWYRQDPGQGLRLIYYSQIVNDFQKGDIAEGYSVSREKKESFPLTVTSAQKNPTAFYLCASSGRNEKLFFGSGTQLSVL.

The chain links TRBV6-5 to TRBJ2-7; 8 positions match TRBD1. The CDR3 contains 15 residues. After removal of 0 bases from V and 10 bases from J, the junction contained 11 bases not matched to a gene. Germline V gene data show CDR1 as MNHEY and CDR2 as SVGAGI. CDR3 region: CASSYSRRQGAYQYF. Here the CDR3 DNA reads TGTGCCAGCAGTTACTCCCGGCGCCAGGGGGCGTATCAGTACTTC.

This clone was seen once. The chain is built from TRBV9 and TRBJ1-3, with D maybe TRBD1 (5 bases). Looked up from germline, CDR1 is SGDLS and CDR2 is YYNGEE. V was cut by 4 bases and J by 7 bases, with 9 bases left in between. The CDR3 has 12 amino acids. The DNA for the CDR3 is TGTGCCAGCAGCCCACGGGGGAACACCATATATTTT. It is translated as CASSPRGNTIYF. The full variable domain, with the rest looked up from reference TRBV9 and TRBJ1-3, is DSGVTQTPKHLITATGQRVTLRCSPRSGDLSVYWYQQSLDQGLQFLIQYYNGEERAKGNILERFSAQQFPDLHSELNLSSLELGDSALYFCASSPRGNTIYFGEGSWLTVV.

The genes are TRBV19 and TRBJ1-1, with 7 bases identical to TRBD1. V shed 1 base and J 4 bases; nucleotides not matched to a gene: 12. The CDR3 is 17 amino acids. Germline V gene sequence: CDR1 LNHDA, CDR2 SQIVND (reference sequence). CDR3: CASSIGNGRGDGTEAFF. The CDR3 region has the DNA TGTGCCAGTAGTATAGGTAACGGCAGGGGGGATGGCACTGAAGCTTTCTTT.

This clone showed up just a few times. V usage is TRBV10-3 and J usage is TRBJ1-4, with D perhaps matching TRBD1 (5 bases). Germline CDR1 ENHRY, CDR2 SYGVKD. With 11 bases removed from V and 3 bases from J, the gap between germline ends came to 13 bases. The length of the CDR3 is 13 residues. CDR3 bases: TGTGCCGCCTGCCAAGGGGCTAATGAAAAACTGTTTTTT. Encoded protein: CAACQGANEKLFF.

J is TRBJ2-1 and V is TRBV27; 11 bases align to TRBD2. Looked up from germline, CDR1 is MNHEY and CDR2 is SMNVEV (reference sequence). V shed 6 bases, J shed 8 bases, and the junction held 3 bases outside the gene matches. CDR3 length: 13 residues. CDR3 region: CASRLAGVDEQFF. The DNA for the CDR3 is TGTGCCAGCAGACTAGCGGGAGTCGATGAGCAGTTCTTC.

J is TRBJ1-2 and V is TRBV28; D not resolved. Germline V lookup: CDR1 MDHEN, CDR2 SYDVKM. The CDR3 is 14 residues long. Trimming took 5 bases from V and 13 from J, leaving 23 bases between them. This CDR3 is CASSPEGLAPGCTF. The CDR3 bases are TGTGCCAGCAGTCCCGAAGGCCTCGCTCCGGGGTGCACCTTC.

The V and J genes are TRBV7-2 and TRBJ1-4; D unclear. There are 14 residues in the CDR3. In germline, CDR1 is SGHTA, CDR2 FQGNSA. Trimming removed 5 bases from V and 4 bases from J, with 11 bases in between. For the CDR3, the DNA is TGTGCCAGCAGCCCTTCTAGCCTTAATGAAAAACTGTTTTTT. Amino acid sequence: CASSPSSLNEKLFF.

The chain links TRBV3-1 (or the pseudogene TRBV3-2) to TRBJ2-1, with TRBD2 identical over 12 bases. V dropped 4 bases and J dropped 8; count of bases not matched to a gene: 6. Germline CDR1 reads LGHDT; CDR2 reads YNNKEL (reference sequence). The CDR3 runs 15 residues. The CDR3 DNA reads as TGTGCCAGCAGCCGCCTAGCGGGAGGGGGGGATGAGCAGTTCTTC. This gives the protein CASSRLAGGGDEQFF.

This clone has a handful of counts. This same CDR3 is encoded by further DNA sequences in the sample. This rearrangement joins TRBV29-1 to TRBJ2-7; D ambiguous. Germline V gene sequence: CDR1 SQVTM, CDR2 ANQGSEA. Trimming took 4 bases from V and 1 from J, leaving 2 bases between them. The CDR3 spans 10 residues. CDR3 amino acids: CSVVSYEQYF. CDR3 sequence (DNA): TGCAGCGTTGTATCCTACGAGCAGTACTTC.

The gene calls are TRBV6-1 and TRBJ2-7; 10 positions match TRBD1. Per germline, CDR1 MNHNS and CDR2 SASEGT. There are 15 residues in the CDR3. The junction had 3 bases not matched to a gene; V was cut back by 0 bases and J by 4 bases. The CDR3 nucleotides read TGTGCCAGCAGTGAAGCGGGGACAGGGGATTACGAGCAGTACTTC. It yields the protein CASSEAGTGDYEQYF.

V usage is TRBV28 and J usage is TRBJ2-7; TRBD1 agrees at 9 bases. V trimming: 7 bases; J trimming: 6 bases; junction bases outside the gene matches: 10. This CDR3 comprises 14 residues. Germline V gives CDR1 MDHEN, CDR2 SYDVKM. CDR3 in DNA: TGTGCCAGCATCCCCGGACAGGGGAGGGGCGAGCAGTACTTC. Its translation: CASIPGQGRGEQYF.

This clone showed up just a few times. J is TRBJ2-1 and V is TRBV7-9; 12 bases match TRBD2. J gave up 6 bases and V 5 bases, and 8 bases lay outside the gene matches. This CDR3 comprises 16 residues. Per germline, CDR1 SEHNR and CDR2 FQNEAQ (reference sequence). The CDR3 protein is CASSQTTSGGPNEQFF. DNA for the CDR3: TGTGCCAGCAGCCAGACGACTAGCGGGGGCCCCAATGAGCAGTTCTTC.

V and J are TRBV7-6 and TRBJ2-3; 9 bases are shared with TRBD2. Trimming at V came to 0 bases and at J to 6 bases, leaving 10 bases not matched to a gene. The germline CDR1 and CDR2 sequences are SGHVS and FNYEAQ. CDR3 length: 17 amino acids. Written as DNA, the CDR3 is TGTGCCAGCAGCTTAGCCGGGGCAGGCAGCGGGAGGGATACGCAGTATTTT. Protein sequence: CASSLAGAGSGRDTQYF.

The rearrangement links TRBV7-2 to TRBJ2-7, with 7 bases aligning to TRBD1. The V gene's germline CDR1 is SGHTA and CDR2 FQGNSA. The CDR3 length is 13 residues. The V gene end was trimmed by 3 bases and the J gene end by 6 bases; junction bases not matched to a gene: 5. The DNA of the CDR3 is TGTGCCAGCAGCTTGCTGACAGGGAGCGAGCAGTACTTC. It yields the protein CASSLLTGSEQYF. Looking up the rest from reference TRBV7-2 and TRBJ2-7 gives the full variable domain: GAGVSQSPSNKVTEKGKDVELRCDPISGHTALYWYRQSLGQGLEFLIYFQGNSAPDKSGLPSDRFSAERTGGSVSTLTIQRTQQEDSAVYLCASSLLTGSEQYFGPGTRLTVT.

This clone was detected once. The chain has TRBV5-6 and TRBJ1-5; no clear D gene. Germline V gives CDR1 SGHDT, CDR2 YYEEEE. This CDR3 has 13 residues. V dropped 3 bases and J dropped 5 bases, with 9 bases sitting between them. The CDR3 here is CASSSEGDQPQHF. DNA of the CDR3: TGTGCCAGCAGCTCGGAGGGCGATCAGCCCCAGCATTTT.

The sample holds a few counts of this clone. This sequence joins TRBV27 and TRBJ1-1; unclear D gene. The CDR3 is 13 residues long. Trimming took off 4 bases at V and 0 bases at J, with 6 bases between the two ends. CDR1 and CDR2 from the germline V gene are MNHEY and SMNVEV (reference sequence). The CDR3 DNA is TGTGCCAGCAGTTACACAATGAACACTGAAGCTTTCTTT. Translated: CASSYTMNTEAFF.

The chain carries TRBV6-5 and TRBJ1-1; 9 bases are shared with TRBD1. In germline, CDR1 is MNHEY, CDR2 SVGAGI. V lost 0 bases and J lost 1; bases outside the gene matches: 0. This CDR3 region has 15 residues. CDR3 region: CASSYSGQGNTEAFF. The DNA of the CDR3 is TGTGCCAGCAGTTACTCGGGACAGGGGAACACTGAAGCTTTCTTT.

The J gene is TRBJ1-5, the V gene TRBV6-1, with a possible D match to TRBD1 (5 bases). CDR3 length equals 13 residues. The germline gives CDR1 MNHNS, CDR2 SASEGT. Trimming removed 3 bases at V and 5 bases at J, with 8 bases between. CDR3 nucleotides: TGTGCCAGCAGTGACAGGGCTTATCAGCCCCAGCATTTT. It translates to CASSDRAYQPQHF.

The chain uses TRBV9 and TRBJ2-7, with 7 bases fitting TRBD1. The CDR3 spans 13 residues. CDR1 SGDLS and CDR2 YYNGEE come from the germline V gene. V shed 3 bases and J 3 bases; nucleotides not matched to a gene: 3. The CDR3 sequence is CASSGNRGYEQYF. The CDR3, as DNA: TGTGCCAGCAGCGGGAACAGGGGCTACGAGCAGTACTTC.

This clone was counted between two and nine times. The gene calls are TRBV7-2 and TRBJ1-6; TRBD1 might be the D (5 bases). Trimming removed 1 base at V and 7 bases at J, with 11 bases between. CDR1 and CDR2 from the germline V gene are SGHTA and FQGNSA. The CDR3 consists of 15 residues. The CDR3, as DNA: TGTGCCAGCAGCTTAGGAGGGGCGGGGAATTCACCCCTCCACTTT. Translating gives CASSLGGAGNSPLHF.

V usage is TRBV11-2 and J usage is TRBJ1-1; TRBD1 agrees at 9 bases. The CDR3 contains 14 residues. CDR1 is SGHAT and CDR2 is FQNNGV in the germline V gene. V gave up 4 bases and J gave up 4 bases; unmatched junction bases: 4. Here the CDR3 reads CASSYGTGSTEAFF. The CDR3 DNA is TGTGCCAGCAGCTATGGGACAGGGAGCACTGAAGCTTTCTTT.

This chain links TRBV5-4 with TRBJ2-7, with a weak D call TRBD1 (6 bases). Trimming removed 4 bases at V and 7 bases at J, with 15 bases between. Germline V gene lookup returns CDR1 SGHNT and CDR2 YYREEE (reference sequence). CDR3 size: 13 residues. The CDR3 DNA sequence: TGTGCCAGCAGCCAAGGACAGAAGTTGGAGCAGTACTTC. Residues: CASSQGQKLEQYF. The full variable domain, its missing parts supplied by reference TRBV5-4 and TRBJ2-7, is ETGVTQSPTHLIKTRGQQVTLRCSSQSGHNTVSWYQQALGQGPQFIFQYYREEENGRGNFPPRFSGLQFPNYSSELNVNALELDDSALYLCASSQGQKLEQYFGPGTRLTVT.

J is TRBJ2-1 and V is TRBV25-1, with 12 positions matching TRBD2. Germline V gives CDR1 MGHDK, CDR2 SYGVNS. The CDR3 covers 16 residues. V lost 3 bases, J lost 3 bases, and 3 bases stayed unmatched. CDR3 amino acids: CASSDPGLAGYNEQFF. The CDR3 DNA reads as TGTGCCAGCAGTGACCCGGGACTAGCGGGCTACAATGAGCAGTTCTTC.

The rearrangement links TRBV27 to TRBJ2-1; 9 bases are shared with TRBD2. This CDR3 contains 15 residues. Germline lookup yields CDR1 MNHEY and CDR2 SMNVEV (reference sequence). Trimming at V came to 6 bases and at J to 6 bases, leaving 9 bases not matched to a gene. The CDR3 here is CASRAWISGGNEQFF. CDR3 bases: TGTGCCAGCAGGGCGTGGATTAGCGGGGGCAATGAGCAGTTCTTC.

CDR3 DNA: TGCGCCAGCAGCTTGGAGGGGGGGAATCAGCCCCAGCATTTT. It encodes CASSLEGGNQPQHF. The rearrangement joins TRBV5-1 to TRBJ1-5, with D tentatively TRBD1 (6 bases). Germline CDR1 SGHRS, CDR2 YFSETQ. Trimming cost V 0 bases and J 4 bases, with 8 bases left between them. CDR3 size: 14 residues.

The chain uses TRBV2 and TRBJ1-2, with TRBD1 matching over 8 bases. Germline V gives CDR1 SNHLY, CDR2 FYNNEI. V lost 4 bases and J lost 8; bases outside the gene matches: 3. The CDR3 contains 12 residues. CDR3 loop: CASSGDRGGYTF. CDR3 DNA sequence: TGTGCCAGCAGTGGAGACAGGGGCGGCTACACCTTC.

The J gene is TRBJ2-7, the V gene TRBV7-3; the match to TRBD2 covers 8 bases. V dropped 0 bases and J dropped 0; count of bases not matched to a gene: 7. CDR3 size: 17 residues. Looked up from germline, CDR1 is SGHTA and CDR2 is FQGTGA. The CDR3 region is CASSLTTGTSSSYEQYF. In DNA form, the CDR3 reads TGTGCCAGCAGCTTAACTACCGGGACTAGTTCCTCCTACGAGCAGTACTTC.